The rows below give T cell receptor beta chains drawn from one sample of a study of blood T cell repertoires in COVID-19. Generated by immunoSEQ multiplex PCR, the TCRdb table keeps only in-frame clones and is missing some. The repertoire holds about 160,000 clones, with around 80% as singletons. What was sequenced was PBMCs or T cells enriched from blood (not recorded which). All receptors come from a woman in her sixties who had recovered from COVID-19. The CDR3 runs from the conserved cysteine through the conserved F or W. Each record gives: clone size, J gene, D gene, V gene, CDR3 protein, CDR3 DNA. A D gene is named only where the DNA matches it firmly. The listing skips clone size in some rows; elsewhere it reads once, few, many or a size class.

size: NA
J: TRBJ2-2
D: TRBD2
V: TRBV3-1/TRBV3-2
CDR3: CASSQGTSGAGELFF
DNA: TGTGCCAGCAGCCAGGGGACTAGCGGGGCCGGGGAGCTGTTTTTT

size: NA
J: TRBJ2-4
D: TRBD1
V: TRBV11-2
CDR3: CASSSGGYENIQYF
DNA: TGTGCCAGCAGCTCAGGGGGCTACGAAAACATTCAGTACTTC

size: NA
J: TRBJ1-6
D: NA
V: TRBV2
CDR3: CASSPEVRSYNSPLHF
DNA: TGTGCCAGCAGCCCCGAGGTGCGCTCCTATAATTCACCCCTCCACTTT

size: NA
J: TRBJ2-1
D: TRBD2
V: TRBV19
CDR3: CASSTSGGLYNEQFF
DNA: TGTGCCAGTAGTACTAGCGGGGGACTCTACAATGAGCAGTTCTTC

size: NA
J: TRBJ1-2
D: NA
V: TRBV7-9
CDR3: CASSTDRKSYGYTF
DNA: TGTGCCAGCAGCACGGACAGAAAATCCTATGGCTACACCTTC

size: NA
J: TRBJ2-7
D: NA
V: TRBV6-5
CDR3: CASIWAPPYEQYF
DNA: TGTGCCAGCATATGGGCCCCCCCCTACGAGCAGTACTTC

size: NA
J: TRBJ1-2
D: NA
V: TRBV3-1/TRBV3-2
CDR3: CASGQADGYTF
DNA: TGTGCCAGCGGTCAGGCTGATGGCTACACCTTC

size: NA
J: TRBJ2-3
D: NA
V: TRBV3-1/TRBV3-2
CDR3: CASSQEGAGFTDTQYF
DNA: TGTGCCAGCAGCCAAGAGGGCGCCGGATTCACGGATACGCAGTATTTT

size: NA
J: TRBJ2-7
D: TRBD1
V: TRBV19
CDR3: CASSAGQGWGTYEQYF
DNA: TGTGCCAGTAGTGCTGGACAGGGTTGGGGTACCTACGAGCAGTACTTC

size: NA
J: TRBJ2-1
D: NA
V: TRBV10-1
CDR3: CASRDVTGTYASNEQFF
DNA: TGCGCCAGCAGGGACGTCACGGGGACTTACGCTTCTAATGAGCAGTTCTTC

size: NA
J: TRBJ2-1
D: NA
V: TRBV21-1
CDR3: CASSKDGTLTANEQFF
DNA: TGTGCCAGCAGCAAAGATGGGACTTTGACGGCTAATGAGCAGTTCTTC

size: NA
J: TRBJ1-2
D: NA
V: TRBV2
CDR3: CASVLFGNYGYTF
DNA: TGTGCCAGCGTTTTGTTCGGGAACTATGGCTACACCTTC

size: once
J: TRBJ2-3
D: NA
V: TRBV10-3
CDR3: CAISPRGPDTQYF
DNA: TGTGCCATCAGTCCCAGGGGACCAGATACGCAGTATTTT

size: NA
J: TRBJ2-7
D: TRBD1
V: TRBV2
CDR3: CATRQGTYEQYF
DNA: TGTGCCACAAGACAGGGGACCTACGAGCAGTACTTC

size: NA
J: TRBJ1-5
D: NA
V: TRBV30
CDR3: CAWSRGQQPQHF
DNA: TGTGCCTGGAGTAGGGGACAACAGCCCCAGCATTTT

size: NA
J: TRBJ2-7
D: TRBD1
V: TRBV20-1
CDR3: CSASWGQGLYEQYF
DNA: TGCAGTGCTAGTTGGGGACAGGGTTTGTACGAGCAGTACTTC

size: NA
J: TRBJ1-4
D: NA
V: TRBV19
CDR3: CASSIQGKGEKLFF
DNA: TGTGCCAGTAGTATACAGGGGAAGGGTGAAAAACTGTTTTTT

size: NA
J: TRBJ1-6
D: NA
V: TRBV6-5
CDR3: CASSNARDSPLHF
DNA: TGTGCCAGCAGTAACGCGCGGGATTCACCCCTCCACTTT

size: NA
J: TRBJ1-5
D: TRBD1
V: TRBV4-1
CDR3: CASSQTTGSYQPQHF
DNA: TGCGCCAGCAGCCAAACGACAGGGAGCTACCAGCCCCAGCATTTT

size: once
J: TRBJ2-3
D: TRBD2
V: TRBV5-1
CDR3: CASSPGLAASTDTQYF
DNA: TGCGCCAGCAGCCCCGGACTAGCGGCTAGCACAGATACGCAGTATTTT

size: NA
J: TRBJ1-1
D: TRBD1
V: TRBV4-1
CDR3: CASSHTGGRGVAEAFF
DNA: TGCGCCAGCAGCCACACCGGAGGCAGGGGGGTGGCTGAAGCTTTCTTT

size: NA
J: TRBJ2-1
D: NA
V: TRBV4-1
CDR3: CASSQVAPWGGRYNEQFF
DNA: TGCGCCAGCAGCCAAGTAGCGCCATGGGGGGGGCGGTACAATGAGCAGTTCTTC

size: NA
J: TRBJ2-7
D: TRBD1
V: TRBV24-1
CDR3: CATSDSATGGFYEQYF
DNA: TGTGCCACCAGTGATTCGGCGACAGGGGGCTTTTACGAGCAGTACTTC

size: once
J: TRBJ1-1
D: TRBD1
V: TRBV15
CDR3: CATSSNRGLTEAFF
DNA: TGTGCCACCAGTAGTAACAGGGGGCTCACTGAAGCTTTCTTT

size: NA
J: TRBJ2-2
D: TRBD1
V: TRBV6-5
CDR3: CASTTDRATGELFF
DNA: TGTGCCAGCACCACTGACAGGGCCACCGGGGAGCTGTTTTTT

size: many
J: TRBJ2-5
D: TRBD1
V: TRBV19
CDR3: CASSKRDRAQETQYF
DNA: TGTGCCAGTAGTAAGAGGGACAGGGCCCAAGAGACCCAGTACTTC

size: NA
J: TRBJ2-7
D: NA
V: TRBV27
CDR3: CASSFSLANEQYF
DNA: TGTGCCAGCAGTTTTAGTCTAGCGAACGAGCAGTACTTC

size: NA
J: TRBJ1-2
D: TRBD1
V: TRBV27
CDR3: CASSARQGEESEGYTF
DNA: TGTGCCAGCAGTGCCCGACAGGGGGAAGAATCTGAAGGCTACACCTTC

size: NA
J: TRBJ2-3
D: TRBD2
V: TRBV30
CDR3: CAWSVREGGVPRDTQYF
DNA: TGTGCCTGGAGTGTACGGGAGGGGGGGGTACCCCGAGATACGCAGTATTTT

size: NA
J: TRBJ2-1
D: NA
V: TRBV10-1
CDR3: CASSAAGGTFF
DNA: TGCGCCAGCAGTGCTGCCGGGGGTACGTTCTTC

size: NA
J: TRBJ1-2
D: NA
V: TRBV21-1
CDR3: CASIWGTGDYGYTF
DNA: TGTGCCAGCATATGGGGGACAGGGGACTATGGCTACACCTTC

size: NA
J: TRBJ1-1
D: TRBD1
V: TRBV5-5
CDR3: CASSLAGGSVEAFF
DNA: TGTGCCAGCAGCTTGGCAGGGGGCTCCGTTGAAGCTTTCTTT

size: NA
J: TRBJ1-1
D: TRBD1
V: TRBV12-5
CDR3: CASGLYRGLNTEAFF
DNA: TGTGCTAGTGGTTTGTACAGGGGTTTGAACACTGAAGCTTTCTTT

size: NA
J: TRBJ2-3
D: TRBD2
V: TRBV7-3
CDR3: CASRDPGRGGADTQYF
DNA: TGTGCCAGCAGGGACCCCGGGCGGGGGGGCGCAGATACGCAGTATTTT

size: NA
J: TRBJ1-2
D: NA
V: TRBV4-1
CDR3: CASSQDSATNYGYTF
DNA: TGCGCCAGCAGCCAAGATAGCGCAACTAACTATGGCTACACCTTC

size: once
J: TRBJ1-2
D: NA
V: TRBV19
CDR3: CASSIDRGGSGYTF
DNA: TGTGCCAGTAGTATAGATCGCGGGGGCAGTGGCTACACCTTC

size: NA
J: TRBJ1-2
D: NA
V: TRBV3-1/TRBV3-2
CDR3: CASSQGGVYGYTF
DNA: TGTGCCAGCAGCCAGGGGGGTGTCTATGGCTACACCTTC

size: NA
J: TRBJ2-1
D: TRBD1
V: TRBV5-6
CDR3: CASSPTGGAENEQFF
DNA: TGTGCCAGCAGCCCTACAGGGGGCGCGGAGAATGAGCAGTTCTTC

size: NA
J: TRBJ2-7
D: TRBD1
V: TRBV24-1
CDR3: CATDGEGQGIYEQYF
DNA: TGTGCCACTGATGGTGAGGGACAGGGGATCTACGAGCAGTACTTC

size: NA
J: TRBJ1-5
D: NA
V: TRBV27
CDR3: CASRTGWMPQHF
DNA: TGTGCCAGCAGAACAGGGTGGATGCCCCAGCATTTT

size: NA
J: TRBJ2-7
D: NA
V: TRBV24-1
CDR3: CATLILQRVHEQYF
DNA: TGTGCCACCCTCATACTCCAGAGGGTCCACGAGCAGTACTTC